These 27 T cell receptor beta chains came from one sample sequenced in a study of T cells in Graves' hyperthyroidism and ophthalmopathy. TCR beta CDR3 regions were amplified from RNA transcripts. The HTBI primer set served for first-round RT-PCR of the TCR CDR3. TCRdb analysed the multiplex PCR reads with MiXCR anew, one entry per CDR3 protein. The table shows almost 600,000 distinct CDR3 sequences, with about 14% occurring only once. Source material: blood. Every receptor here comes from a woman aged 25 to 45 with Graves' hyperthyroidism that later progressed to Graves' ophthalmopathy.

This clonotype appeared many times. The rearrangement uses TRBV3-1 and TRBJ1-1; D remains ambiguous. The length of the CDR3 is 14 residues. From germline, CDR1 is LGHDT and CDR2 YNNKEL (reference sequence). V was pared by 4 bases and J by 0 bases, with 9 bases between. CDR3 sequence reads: CASSLSFLNTEAFF. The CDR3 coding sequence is TGTGCCAGCAGCCTCTCGTTTTTGAACACTGAAGCTTTCTTT.

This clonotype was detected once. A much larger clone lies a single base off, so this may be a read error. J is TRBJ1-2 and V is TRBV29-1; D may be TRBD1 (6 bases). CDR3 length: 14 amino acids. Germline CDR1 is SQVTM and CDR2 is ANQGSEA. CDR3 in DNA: TGCAGCGTTGAAAGATCCCAGGGGAGCTATGGCTACGCCTTC. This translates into CSVERSQGSYGYAF.

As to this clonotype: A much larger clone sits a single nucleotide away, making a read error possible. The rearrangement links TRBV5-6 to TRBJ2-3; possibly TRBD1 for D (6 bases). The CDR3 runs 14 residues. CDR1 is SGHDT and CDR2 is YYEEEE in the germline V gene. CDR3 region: CARRTGLNGDTQYF. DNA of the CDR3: TGTGCCCGCAGAACAGGGTTGAATGGAGATACGCAGTATTTT.

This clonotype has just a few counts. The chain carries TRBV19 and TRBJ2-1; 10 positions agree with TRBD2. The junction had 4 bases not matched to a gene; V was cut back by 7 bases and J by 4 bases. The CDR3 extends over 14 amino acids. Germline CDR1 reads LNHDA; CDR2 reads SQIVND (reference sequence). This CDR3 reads CASKEAGGYNEQFF. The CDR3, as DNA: TGTGCCAGTAAGGAAGCGGGGGGGTACAATGAGCAGTTCTTC.

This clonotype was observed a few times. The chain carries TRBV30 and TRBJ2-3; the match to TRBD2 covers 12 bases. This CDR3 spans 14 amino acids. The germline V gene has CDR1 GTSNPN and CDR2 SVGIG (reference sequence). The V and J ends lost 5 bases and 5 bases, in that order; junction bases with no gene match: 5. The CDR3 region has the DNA TGTGCCTGGTTACCGGGACTAGCGGGAGATACGCAGTATTTT. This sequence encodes CAWLPGLAGDTQYF.

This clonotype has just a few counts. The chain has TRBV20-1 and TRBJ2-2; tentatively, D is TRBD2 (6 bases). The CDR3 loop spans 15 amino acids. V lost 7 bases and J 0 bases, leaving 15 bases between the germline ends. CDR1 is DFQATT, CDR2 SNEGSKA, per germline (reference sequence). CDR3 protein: CSVRRDAANTGELFF. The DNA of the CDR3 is TGCAGTGTCAGGCGGGACGCGGCGAACACCGGGGAGCTGTTTTTT.

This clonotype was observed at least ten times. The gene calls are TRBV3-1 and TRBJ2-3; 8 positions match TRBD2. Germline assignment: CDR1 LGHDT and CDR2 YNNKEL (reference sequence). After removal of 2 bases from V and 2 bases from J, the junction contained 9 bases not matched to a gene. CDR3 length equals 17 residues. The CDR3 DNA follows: TGTGCCAGCAGCCAATTAGCGGGGCAGGACATCACAGATACGCAGTATTTT. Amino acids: CASSQLAGQDITDTQYF.

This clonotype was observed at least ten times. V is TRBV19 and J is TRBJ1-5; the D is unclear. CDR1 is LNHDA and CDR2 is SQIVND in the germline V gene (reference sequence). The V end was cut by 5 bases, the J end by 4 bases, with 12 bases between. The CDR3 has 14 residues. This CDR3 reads CASSPHGDNQPQHF. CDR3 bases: TGTGCCAGTAGTCCCCACGGGGATAATCAGCCCCAGCATTTT.

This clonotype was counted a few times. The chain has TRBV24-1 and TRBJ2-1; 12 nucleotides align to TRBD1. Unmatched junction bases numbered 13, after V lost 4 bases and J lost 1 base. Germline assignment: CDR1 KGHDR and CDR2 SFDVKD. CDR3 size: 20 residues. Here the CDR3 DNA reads TGTGCCACCAGTGACCCCGGGACAGGGGGCTACAGTTGGTCCTACAATGAGCAGTTCTTC. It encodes CATSDPGTGGYSWSYNEQFF.

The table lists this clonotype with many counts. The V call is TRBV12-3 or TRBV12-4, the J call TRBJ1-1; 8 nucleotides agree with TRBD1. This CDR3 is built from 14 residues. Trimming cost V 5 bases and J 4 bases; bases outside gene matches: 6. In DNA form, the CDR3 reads TGTGCCAGCAGTCTTACAGGGGGGCGCACTGAAGCTTTCTTT. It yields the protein CASSLTGGRTEAFF.

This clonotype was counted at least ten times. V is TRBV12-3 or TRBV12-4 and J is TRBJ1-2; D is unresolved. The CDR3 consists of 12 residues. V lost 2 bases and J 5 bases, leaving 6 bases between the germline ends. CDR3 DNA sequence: TGTGCCAGCAGTTTAATTGGGTATGGCTACACCTTC. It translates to CASSLIGYGYTF.

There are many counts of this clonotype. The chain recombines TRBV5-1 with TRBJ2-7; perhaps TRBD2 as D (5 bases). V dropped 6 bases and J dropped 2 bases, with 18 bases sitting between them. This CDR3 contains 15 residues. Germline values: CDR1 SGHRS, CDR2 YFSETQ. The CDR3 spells CASTLDYFPTYEQYF. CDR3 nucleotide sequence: TGCGCCAGCACCCTCGACTATTTCCCCACCTACGAGCAGTACTTC.

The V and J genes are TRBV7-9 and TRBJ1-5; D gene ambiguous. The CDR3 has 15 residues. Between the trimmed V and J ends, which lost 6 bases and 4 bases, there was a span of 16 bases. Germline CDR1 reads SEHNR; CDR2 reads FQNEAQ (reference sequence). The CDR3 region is CASRSDTERNQPQHF. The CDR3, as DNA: TGTGCCAGCAGATCCGACACGGAGAGAAATCAGCCCCAGCATTTT.

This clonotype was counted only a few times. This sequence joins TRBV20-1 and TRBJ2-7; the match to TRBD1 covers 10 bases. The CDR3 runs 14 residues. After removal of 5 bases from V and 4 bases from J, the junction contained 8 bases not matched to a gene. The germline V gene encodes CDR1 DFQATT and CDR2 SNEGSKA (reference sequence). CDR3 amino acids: CSAEARDRGYEQYF. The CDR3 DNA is TGCAGTGCTGAGGCTAGGGACAGGGGATACGAGCAGTACTTC.

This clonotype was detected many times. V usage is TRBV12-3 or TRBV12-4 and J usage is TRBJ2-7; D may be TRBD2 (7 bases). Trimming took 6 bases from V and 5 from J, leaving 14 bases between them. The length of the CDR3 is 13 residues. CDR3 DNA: TGTGCCAGCAGAGGGGGGGGCGGGAACGAGCAGTACTTC. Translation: CASRGGGGNEQYF.

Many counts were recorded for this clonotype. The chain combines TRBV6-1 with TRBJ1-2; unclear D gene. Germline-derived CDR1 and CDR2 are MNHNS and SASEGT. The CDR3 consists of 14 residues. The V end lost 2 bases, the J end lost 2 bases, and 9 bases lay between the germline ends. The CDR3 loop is CASSEYKVNYGYTF. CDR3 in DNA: TGTGCCAGCAGTGAATATAAGGTCAACTATGGCTACACCTTC.

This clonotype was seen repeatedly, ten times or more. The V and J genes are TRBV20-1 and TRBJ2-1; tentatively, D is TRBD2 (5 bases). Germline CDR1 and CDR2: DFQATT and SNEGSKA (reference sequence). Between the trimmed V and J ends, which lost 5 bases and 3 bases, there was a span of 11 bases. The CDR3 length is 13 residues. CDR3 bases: TGCAGTGCTTCCTCTGGACTCTACAATGAGCAGTTCTTC. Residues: CSASSGLYNEQFF.

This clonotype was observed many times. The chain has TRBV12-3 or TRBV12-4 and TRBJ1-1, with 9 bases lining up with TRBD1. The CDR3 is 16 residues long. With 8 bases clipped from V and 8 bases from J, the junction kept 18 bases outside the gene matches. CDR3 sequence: CASSTQGAPIGGEAFF. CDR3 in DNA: TGTGCCAGCTCGACACAGGGGGCGCCAATCGGTGGGGAAGCTTTCTTT.

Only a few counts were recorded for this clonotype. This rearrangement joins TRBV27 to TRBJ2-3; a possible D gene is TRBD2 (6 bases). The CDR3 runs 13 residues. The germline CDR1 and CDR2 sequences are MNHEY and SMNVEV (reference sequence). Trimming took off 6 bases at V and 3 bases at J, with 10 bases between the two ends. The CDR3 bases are TGTGCCAGCAGCCCGGGAGTTACAGATACGCAGTATTTT. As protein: CASSPGVTDTQYF.

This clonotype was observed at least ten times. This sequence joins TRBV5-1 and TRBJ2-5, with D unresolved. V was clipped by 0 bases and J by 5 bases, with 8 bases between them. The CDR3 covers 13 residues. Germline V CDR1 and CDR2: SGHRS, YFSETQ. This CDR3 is CASSLEGRETQYF. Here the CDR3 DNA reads TGCGCCAGCAGCTTGGAAGGGCGGGAGACCCAGTACTTC.

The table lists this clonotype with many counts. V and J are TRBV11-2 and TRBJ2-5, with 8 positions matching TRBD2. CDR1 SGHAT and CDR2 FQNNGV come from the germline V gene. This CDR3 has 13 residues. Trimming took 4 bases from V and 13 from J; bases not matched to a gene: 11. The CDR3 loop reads CASSSGLAEAWYF. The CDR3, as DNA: TGTGCCAGCAGCTCCGGACTAGCCGAGGCCTGGTACTTC. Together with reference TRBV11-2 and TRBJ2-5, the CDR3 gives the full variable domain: EAGVAQSPRYKIIEKRQSVAFWCNPISGHATLYWYQQILGQGPKLLIQFQNNGVVDDSQLPKDRFSAERLKGVDSTLKIQPAKLEDSAVYLCASSSGLAEAWYFGPGTRLLVL.

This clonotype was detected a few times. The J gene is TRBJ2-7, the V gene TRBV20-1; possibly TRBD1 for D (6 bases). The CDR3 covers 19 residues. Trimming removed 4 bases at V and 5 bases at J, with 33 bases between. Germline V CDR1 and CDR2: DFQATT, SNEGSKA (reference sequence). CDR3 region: CSANLRQELFNLARDEQYF. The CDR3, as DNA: TGCAGTGCTAATCTCAGACAGGAGCTATTCAACCTAGCTAGGGACGAGCAGTACTTC.

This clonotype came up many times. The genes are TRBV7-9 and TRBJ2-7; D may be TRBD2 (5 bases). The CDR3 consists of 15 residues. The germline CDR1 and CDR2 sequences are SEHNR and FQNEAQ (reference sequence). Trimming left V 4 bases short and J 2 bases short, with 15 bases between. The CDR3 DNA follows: TGTGCCAGCAGCTCCATGGACTGGAATACCTACGAGCAGTACTTC. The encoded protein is CASSSMDWNTYEQYF.

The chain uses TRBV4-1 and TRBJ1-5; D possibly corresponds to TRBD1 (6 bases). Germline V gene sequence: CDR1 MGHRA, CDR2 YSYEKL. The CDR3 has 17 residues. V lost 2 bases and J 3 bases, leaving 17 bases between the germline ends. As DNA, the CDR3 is TGCGCCAGCAGCCAAAGCCCTCCTGGACAGATCAATCAGCCCCAGCATTTT. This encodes CASSQSPPGQINQPQHF.

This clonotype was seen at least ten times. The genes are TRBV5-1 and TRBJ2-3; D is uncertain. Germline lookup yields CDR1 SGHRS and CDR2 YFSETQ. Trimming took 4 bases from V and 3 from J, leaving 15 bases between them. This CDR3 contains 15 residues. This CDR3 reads CASSTSSAKTDTQYF. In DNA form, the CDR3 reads TGCGCCAGCAGCACATCTTCTGCAAAGACAGATACGCAGTATTTT. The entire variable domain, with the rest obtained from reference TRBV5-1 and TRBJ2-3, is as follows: KAGVTQTPRYLIKTRGQQVTLSCSPISGHRSVSWYQQTPGQGLQFLFEYFSETQRNKGNFPGRFSGRQFSNSRSEMNVSTLELGDSALYLCASSTSSAKTDTQYFGPGTRLTVL.

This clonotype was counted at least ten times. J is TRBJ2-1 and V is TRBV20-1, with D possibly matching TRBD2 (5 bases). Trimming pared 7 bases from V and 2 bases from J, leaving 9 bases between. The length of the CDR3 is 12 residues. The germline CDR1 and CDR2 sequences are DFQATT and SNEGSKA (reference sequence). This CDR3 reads CSVGVPYNEQFF. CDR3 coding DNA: TGCAGTGTCGGGGTCCCCTACAATGAGCAGTTCTTC.

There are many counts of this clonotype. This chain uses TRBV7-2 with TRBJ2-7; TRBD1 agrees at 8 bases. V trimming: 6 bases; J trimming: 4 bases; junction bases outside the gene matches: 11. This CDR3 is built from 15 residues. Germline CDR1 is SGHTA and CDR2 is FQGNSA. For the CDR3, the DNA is TGTGCCAGCAGTTCTGGTCAGGGGGCGCGTTACGAGCAGTACTTC. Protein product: CASSSGQGARYEQYF.